One sample yielded the 32 T cell receptor beta chains listed below, sequenced in a study of shared clonotypes between healthy human individuals. Repertoires were generated with immunoSEQ multiplex PCR, while TCRdb's copy carries only in-frame clones and drops some. The table includes roughly 2,300,000 clones, 85% to 95% detected once. The sequenced sample was naive CD4+ T cells from PBMCs. The sample's subset: CD45RA+ positively selected. The receptor source for this set is a man between 18 and 35 years old in good health. Some clones in this sample may be carry-over from other donors' samples.

V gene TRBV7-9 combines with J gene TRBJ2-2, with 12 bases lining up with TRBD2. J gave up 2 bases and V 4 bases, and 11 bases lay outside the gene matches. The CDR3 contains 19 residues. Germline V gene data show CDR1 as SEHNR and CDR2 as FQNEAQ (reference sequence). CDR3 sequence: CASSSRLAGEPRNTGELFF. CDR3 coding DNA: TGTGCCAGCAGCTCCCGACTAGCGGGAGAACCACGCAACACCGGGGAGCTGTTTTTT.

This chain links TRBV6-5 with TRBJ2-1, with D perhaps assigned TRBD1 or TRBD2 (5 bases each). Trimming shortened V by 6 bases and J by 9 bases, and 18 bases separated the two germline ends. Germline V CDR1 and CDR2: MNHEY, SVGAGI. This CDR3 has 14 amino acids. The CDR3 coding sequence is TGTGCCAGCAGACTACTTATTTCTGGGGGTGAGCAGTTCTTC. Translating gives CASRLLISGGEQFF.

This clone was observed a single time. The genes are TRBV6-5 and TRBJ2-1; 7 positions agree with TRBD2. Germline CDR1 reads MNHEY; CDR2 reads SVGAGI. With 8 bases clipped from V and 7 bases from J, the junction kept 11 bases outside the gene matches. The CDR3 is made up of 14 amino acids. Here the CDR3 DNA reads TGTGCCAGCTCGAGCGGGGATGAAACGAATGAGCAGTTCTTC. Translated: CASSSGDETNEQFF.

J is TRBJ1-2 and V is TRBV2, with D uncertain. Per germline, CDR1 SNHLY and CDR2 FYNNEI. Trimming took off 2 bases at V and 6 bases at J, with 16 bases between the two ends. The CDR3 runs 15 residues. The CDR3 loop reads CASSELGHLSNGYTF. The CDR3 DNA reads as TGTGCCAGCAGTGAACTGGGCCATCTGAGCAATGGCTACACCTTC.

The rearrangement links TRBV30 to TRBJ2-5; D is possibly TRBD2 (6 bases). CDR1 and CDR2 from the germline V gene are GTSNPN and SVGIG (reference sequence). Trimming stripped 3 bases from V and 2 bases from J, with 19 bases between. The CDR3 sequence is 16 residues long. CDR3 in amino acids: CAWSAPGPGRQETQYF. DNA for the CDR3: TGTGCCTGGAGCGCACCTGGACCTGGGAGGCAAGAGACCCAGTACTTC.

On this clone itself: The sample carries other DNA sequences with the same CDR3. The chain recombines TRBV28 with TRBJ1-1, with D uncertain. V lost 1 base and J lost 1, with 7 bases in between. This CDR3 has 14 amino acids. The germline V gene has CDR1 MDHEN and CDR2 SYDVKM. The CDR3 here is CASSLSAGNTEAFF. The CDR3 coding sequence is TGTGCCAGCAGTTTATCTGCAGGGAACACTGAAGCTTTCTTT.

The chain carries TRBV4-2 and TRBJ1-4; D remains ambiguous. This CDR3 is 12 amino acids long. The V end lost 11 bases, the J end lost 8 bases, and 15 bases lay between the germline ends. Germline assignment: CDR1 LGHNA and CDR2 YNFKEQ. The CDR3 coding sequence is TGTGCCGGCGGGCACTTGGGGGAAAAACTGTTTTTT. This encodes CAGGHLGEKLFF.

V is TRBV4-2 and J is TRBJ2-3, with D unclear. CDR1 LGHNA and CDR2 YNFKEQ come from the germline V gene. V was pared by 0 bases and J by 0 bases, with 10 bases between. CDR3 size: 16 residues. The CDR3 reads CASSQDQLTSTDTQYF. The CDR3 DNA follows: TGTGCCAGCAGCCAAGACCAACTCACCAGCACAGATACGCAGTATTTT.

The chain links TRBV30 to TRBJ2-5; D is ambiguous. The CDR3 covers 11 residues. Germline CDR1 and CDR2: GTSNPN and SVGIG (reference sequence). Deletions cut 4 bases from V and 3 bases from J, with 6 bases between. The CDR3: CAWKPEETQYF. The CDR3 nucleotides are TGTGCCTGGAAACCTGAAGAGACCCAGTACTTC.

Comment on this clone: The same CDR3 is also encoded by other DNA sequences in this sample. The rearrangement uses TRBV7-2 and TRBJ1-1, with TRBD1 as a possible D gene (5 bases). CDR3 length: 15 amino acids. Germline CDR1 and CDR2: SGHTA and FQGNSA. Trimming removed 2 bases at V and 0 bases at J, with 10 bases between. The CDR3: CASSLTGGMNTEAFF. The CDR3, as DNA: TGTGCCAGCAGCTTAACGGGGGGAATGAACACTGAAGCTTTCTTT.

This clone has a single count. The chain joins TRBV7-2 to TRBJ1-6; no clear D. The CDR3 runs to 15 residues. The ends were cut back, 6 bases at V and 10 bases at J, with 19 bases in the middle. Germline CDR1 is SGHTA and CDR2 is FQGNSA. CDR3 bases: TGTGCCAGCAGTCAACTCTCCTCGGGGTGGTCACCCCTCCACTTT. Translation: CASSQLSSGWSPLHF.

A single count supports this clone. The V and J genes are TRBV11-2 and TRBJ2-3, with D unresolved. The CDR3 is 12 amino acids. Germline V gives CDR1 SGHAT, CDR2 FQNNGV. V was cut by 5 bases and J by 6 bases, with 9 bases left in between. The chain's CDR3 is CASSLHSDTQYF. The CDR3 DNA follows: TGTGCCAGCAGCCTGCATTCTGATACGCAGTATTTT.

The rearrangement links TRBV11-2 to TRBJ2-1; 11 positions agree with TRBD2. With V trimmed by 0 bases and J by 4 bases, 5 bases remained unmatched. In germline, CDR1 is SGHAT, CDR2 FQNNGV. The CDR3 contains 17 residues. The CDR3 reads CASSLEYWTSGYNEQFF. The CDR3 region has the DNA TGTGCCAGCAGCTTAGAGTATTGGACTAGCGGGTACAATGAGCAGTTCTTC.

The genes are TRBV11-2 and TRBJ2-1; the match to TRBD2 covers 9 bases. CDR1 and CDR2 (germline): SGHAT, FQNNGV. V gave up 0 bases and J gave up 12 bases; unmatched junction bases: 3. The CDR3 spans 13 residues. The CDR3 DNA sequence: TGTGCCAGCAGCTTAGAGGGACTAGCCTCGCAGTTCTTC. It specifies CASSLEGLASQFF. Using reference TRBV11-2 and TRBJ2-1 for the parts outside the CDR3, the full variable domain is EAGVAQSPRYKIIEKRQSVAFWCNPISGHATLYWYQQILGQGPKLLIQFQNNGVVDDSQLPKDRFSAERLKGVDSTLKIQPAKLEDSAVYLCASSLEGLASQFFGPGTRLTVL.

CDR3 in DNA: TGTGCCAGCAGTTTCACACCCGGGACAGATCCGAGGAATGAGCAGTTCTTC. Protein: CASSFTPGTDPRNEQFF. This sequence joins TRBV27 and TRBJ2-1, with 7 bases lining up with TRBD1. V shed 3 bases, J shed 7 bases, and the junction held 15 bases outside the gene matches. Germline V CDR1 and CDR2: MNHEY, SMNVEV (reference sequence). This CDR3 has 17 amino acids.

The chain recombines TRBV5-4 with TRBJ2-7, with unresolved D. The CDR3 consists of 15 residues. Looked up from germline, CDR1 is SGHNT and CDR2 is YYREEE (reference sequence). Trimming shortened V by 2 bases and J by 1 base, and 13 bases separated the two germline ends. CDR3 amino acids: CASSLAGSGSYEQYF. DNA of the CDR3: TGTGCCAGCAGCTTAGCTGGGTCTGGGTCCTACGAGCAGTACTTC.

V and J are TRBV5-4 and TRBJ2-7; D assignment may be TRBD1 or TRBD2 (5 bases each). Germline V gene sequence: CDR1 SGHNT, CDR2 YYREEE (reference sequence). V was pared by 1 base and J by 5 bases, with 13 bases between. The CDR3 is made up of 14 amino acids. The CDR3 reads CASSLTGARNEQYF. The DNA of the CDR3 is TGTGCCAGCAGCTTGACCGGGGCTCGGAACGAGCAGTACTTC.

This sequence joins TRBV9 and TRBJ2-7, with a tentative D call TRBD2 (6 bases). The V and J ends lost 4 bases and 1 base respectively, with 15 bases between them. The CDR3 length is 15 residues. The V gene's germline CDR1 is SGDLS and CDR2 YYNGEE. The chain's CDR3 is CASSPHKGGSYEQYF. CDR3 DNA: TGTGCCAGCAGCCCCCATAAGGGAGGATCCTACGAGCAGTACTTC.

The gene calls are TRBV5-1 and TRBJ1-3; D is uncertain. Per germline, CDR1 SGHRS and CDR2 YFSETQ. Trimming removed 1 base at V and 4 bases at J, with 6 bases between. The CDR3 contains 13 residues. CDR3 sequence reads: CASSLFIGNTIYF. CDR3 nucleotides: TGCGCCAGCAGCTTGTTTATCGGAAACACCATATATTTT. Full variable domain (missing parts from reference TRBV5-1 and TRBJ1-3): KAGVTQTPRYLIKTRGQQVTLSCSPISGHRSVSWYQQTPGQGLQFLFEYFSETQRNKGNFPGRFSGRQFSNSRSEMNVSTLELGDSALYLCASSLFIGNTIYFGEGSWLTVV.

J is TRBJ2-2 and V is TRBV5-1; D is possibly TRBD1 (6 bases). Per germline, CDR1 SGHRS and CDR2 YFSETQ. Trimming shortened V by 3 bases and J by 1 base, and 10 bases separated the two germline ends. CDR3 length equals 15 residues. The DNA of the CDR3 is TGCGCCAGCAGCTCGATGACAGGGAACACCGGGGAGCTGTTTTTT. It specifies CASSSMTGNTGELFF. The full variable domain, its missing parts supplied by reference TRBV5-1 and TRBJ2-2, is KAGVTQTPRYLIKTRGQQVTLSCSPISGHRSVSWYQQTPGQGLQFLFEYFSETQRNKGNFPGRFSGRQFSNSRSEMNVSTLELGDSALYLCASSSMTGNTGELFFGEGSRLTVL.

This chain uses TRBV7-9 with TRBJ2-7, with TRBD1 as a possible D gene (5 bases). This CDR3 spans 13 amino acids. CDR1 SEHNR and CDR2 FQNEAQ come from the germline V gene (reference sequence). Deletions cut 2 bases from V and 7 bases from J, with 12 bases between. The CDR3 here is CASSLFMGREQYF. DNA for the CDR3: TGTGCCAGCAGCTTATTTATGGGGCGGGAGCAGTACTTC.

In DNA, the CDR3 is TGTGCCAGCAGTTCCCGATCGAGCAATCAGCCCCAGCATTTT. This codes for CASSSRSSNQPQHF. The chain carries TRBV28 and TRBJ1-5; D remains unclear. This CDR3 has 14 amino acids. V dropped 4 bases and J dropped 1 base, with 8 bases sitting between them. Germline V gene data show CDR1 as MDHEN and CDR2 as SYDVKM.

V gene TRBV7-6 combines with J gene TRBJ2-5; the D is unclear. The CDR3 has 15 residues. The V end was cut by 2 bases, the J end by 2 bases, with 12 bases between. Germline V gene sequence: CDR1 SGHVS, CDR2 FNYEAQ. This chain's CDR3 is CASSLTGPKQETQYF. CDR3 coding DNA: TGTGCCAGCAGCTTAACTGGCCCTAAGCAAGAGACCCAGTACTTC. The full variable domain, rest sourced from reference TRBV7-6 and TRBJ2-5, is GAGVSQSPRYKVTKRGQDVALRCDPISGHVSLYWYRQALGQGPEFLTYFNYEAQQDKSGLPNDRFSAERPEGSISTLTIQRTEQRDSAMYRCASSLTGPKQETQYFGPGTRLLVL.

The V gene is TRBV6-6, the J gene TRBJ1-6; possible D gene TRBD1, 6 bases. V was pared by 6 bases and J by 6 bases, with 12 bases between. Germline V CDR1 and CDR2: MNHNY, SVGAGI (reference sequence). The CDR3 extends over 14 amino acids. The CDR3 nucleotides are TGTGCCAGCAGATCCGGACAGTCTAATTCACCCCTCCACTTT. It translates to CASRSGQSNSPLHF.

The V gene is TRBV27, the J gene TRBJ2-3, with D possibly matching TRBD1 (5 bases). Germline-derived CDR1 and CDR2 are MNHEY and SMNVEV (reference sequence). The CDR3 length is 16 residues. The V end was cut by 6 bases, the J end by 0 bases, with 16 bases between. CDR3 region: CASRNLGRASTDTQYF. The CDR3 DNA is TGTGCCAGCAGAAATTTAGGCAGGGCTAGCACAGATACGCAGTATTTT.

The chain uses TRBV6-5 and TRBJ1-5; possibly TRBD1 for D (6 bases). Germline V gives CDR1 MNHEY, CDR2 SVGAGI. The CDR3 extends over 14 amino acids. V was pared by 8 bases and J by 6 bases, with 17 bases between. This chain's CDR3 is CASGPQGRSQPQHF. The DNA of the CDR3 is TGTGCCAGCGGCCCCCAGGGGCGCAGTCAGCCCCAGCATTTT.

V gene TRBV9 combines with J gene TRBJ1-4; a possible D gene is TRBD1 (6 bases). CDR3 length: 15 amino acids. Trimming stripped 4 bases from V and 7 bases from J, with 17 bases between. Looked up from germline, CDR1 is SGDLS and CDR2 is YYNGEE. The CDR3 coding sequence is TGTGCCAGCAGCCGAGCAGGGGCAATGGCTGAAAAACTGTTTTTT. Protein product: CASSRAGAMAEKLFF. The entire variable domain, with the rest obtained from reference TRBV9 and TRBJ1-4, is as follows: DSGVTQTPKHLITATGQRVTLRCSPRSGDLSVYWYQQSLDQGLQFLIQYYNGEERAKGNILERFSAQQFPDLHSELNLSSLELGDSALYFCASSRAGAMAEKLFFGSGTQLSVL.

V is TRBV29-1 and J is TRBJ1-5, with TRBD1 matching 8 bases. This CDR3 region has 14 residues. Germline V gene data show CDR1 as SQVTM and CDR2 as ANQGSEA. With 6 bases clipped from V and 1 base from J, the junction kept 5 bases outside the gene matches. The CDR3 loop reads CSVTGERSNQPQHF. The CDR3 nucleotides are TGCAGCGTGACAGGGGAAAGAAGCAATCAGCCCCAGCATTTT.

The J gene is TRBJ1-1, the V gene TRBV18; D not certain. Germline lookup yields CDR1 KGHSH and CDR2 LQKENI. The CDR3 totals 15 residues. The germline V and J ends were trimmed by 1 base and 1 base, with 10 bases remaining between them. The DNA of the CDR3 is TGTGCCAGCTCACCACTGGGCAGCGGGAACACTGAAGCTTTCTTT. Encoded protein: CASSPLGSGNTEAFF. The variable domain in full, with the rest retrieved from reference TRBV18 and TRBJ1-1, is NAGVMQNPRHLVRRRGQEARLRCSPMKGHSHVYWYRQLPEEGLKFMVYLQKENIIDESGMPKERFSAEFPKEGPSILRIQQVVRGDSAAYFCASSPLGSGNTEAFFGQGTRLTVV.

This chain connects TRBV9 to TRBJ2-7; D is unclear. V dropped 4 bases and J dropped 0 bases, with 14 bases sitting between them. The germline gives CDR1 SGDLS, CDR2 YYNGEE. This CDR3 has 15 residues. Here the CDR3 DNA reads TGTGCCAGCAGCCCAAAGGGCCCACGCTCCTACGAGCAGTACTTC. It encodes CASSPKGPRSYEQYF.

This chain connects TRBV7-3 to TRBJ2-2, with 9 bases identical to TRBD2. Germline V gene sequence: CDR1 SGHTA, CDR2 FQGTGA. Trimming took 7 bases from V and 4 from J; bases not matched to a gene: 7. This CDR3 region has 15 residues. In nucleotides, the CDR3 is TGTGCCAGCACCCGAGCGGGAGGAGGCACCGGGGAGCTGTTTTTT. This translates into CASTRAGGGTGELFF.

This chain links TRBV6-5 with TRBJ2-7; the D is unclear. CDR3 length: 13 residues. Trimming took 6 bases from V and 4 from J, leaving 13 bases between them. Per the germline V gene, CDR1 is MNHEY and CDR2 is SVGAGI. The CDR3 reads CASRSESRYEQYF. In DNA form, the CDR3 reads TGTGCCAGCAGGTCGGAAAGTCGATACGAGCAGTACTTC.